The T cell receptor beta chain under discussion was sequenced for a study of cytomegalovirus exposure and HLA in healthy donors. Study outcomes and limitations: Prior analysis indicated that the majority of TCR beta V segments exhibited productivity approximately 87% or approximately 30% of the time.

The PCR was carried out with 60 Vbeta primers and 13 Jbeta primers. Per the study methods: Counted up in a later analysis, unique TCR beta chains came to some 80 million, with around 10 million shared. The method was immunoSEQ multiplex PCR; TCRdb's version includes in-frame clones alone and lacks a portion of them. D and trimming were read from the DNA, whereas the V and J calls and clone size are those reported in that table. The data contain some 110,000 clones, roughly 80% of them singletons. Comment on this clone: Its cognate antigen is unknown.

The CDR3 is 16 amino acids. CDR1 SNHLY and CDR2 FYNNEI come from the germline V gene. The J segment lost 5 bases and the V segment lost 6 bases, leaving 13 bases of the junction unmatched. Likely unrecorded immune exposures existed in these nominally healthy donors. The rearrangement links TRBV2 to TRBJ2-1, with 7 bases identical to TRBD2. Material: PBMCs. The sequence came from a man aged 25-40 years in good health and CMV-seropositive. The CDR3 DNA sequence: TGTGCCAGCAGACTTCGGGACTACTCCATCAACAATGAGCAGTTCTTC. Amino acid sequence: CASRLRDYSINNEQFF.